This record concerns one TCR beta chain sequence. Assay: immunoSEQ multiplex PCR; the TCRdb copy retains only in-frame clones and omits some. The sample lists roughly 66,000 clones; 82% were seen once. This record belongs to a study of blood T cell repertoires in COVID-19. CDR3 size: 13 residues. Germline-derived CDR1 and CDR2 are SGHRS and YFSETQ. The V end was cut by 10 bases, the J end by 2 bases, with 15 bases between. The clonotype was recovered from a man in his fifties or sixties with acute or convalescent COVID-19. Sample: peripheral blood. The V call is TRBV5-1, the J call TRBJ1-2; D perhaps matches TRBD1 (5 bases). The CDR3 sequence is CACSPGENYGYTF. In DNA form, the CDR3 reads TGCGCCTGTTCGCCGGGGGAGAACTATGGCTACACCTTC.